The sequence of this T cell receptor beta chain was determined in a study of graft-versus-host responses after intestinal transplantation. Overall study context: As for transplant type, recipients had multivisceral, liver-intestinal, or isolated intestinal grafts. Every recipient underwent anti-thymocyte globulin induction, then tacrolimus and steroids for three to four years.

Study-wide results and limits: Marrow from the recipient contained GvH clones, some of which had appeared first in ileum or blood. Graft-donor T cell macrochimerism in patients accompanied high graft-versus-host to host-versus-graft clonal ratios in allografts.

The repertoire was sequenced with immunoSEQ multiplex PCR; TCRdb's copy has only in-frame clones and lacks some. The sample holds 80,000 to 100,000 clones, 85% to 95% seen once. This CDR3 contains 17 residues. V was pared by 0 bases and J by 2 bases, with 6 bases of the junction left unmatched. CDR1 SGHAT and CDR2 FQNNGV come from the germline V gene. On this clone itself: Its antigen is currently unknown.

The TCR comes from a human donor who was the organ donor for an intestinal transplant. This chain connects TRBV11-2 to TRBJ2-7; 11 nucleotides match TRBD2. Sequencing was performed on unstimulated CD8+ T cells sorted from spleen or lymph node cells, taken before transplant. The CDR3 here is CASSLETLAGVPYEQYF. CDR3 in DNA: TGTGCCAGCAGCTTAGAAACACTAGCGGGAGTCCCCTACGAGCAGTACTTC.